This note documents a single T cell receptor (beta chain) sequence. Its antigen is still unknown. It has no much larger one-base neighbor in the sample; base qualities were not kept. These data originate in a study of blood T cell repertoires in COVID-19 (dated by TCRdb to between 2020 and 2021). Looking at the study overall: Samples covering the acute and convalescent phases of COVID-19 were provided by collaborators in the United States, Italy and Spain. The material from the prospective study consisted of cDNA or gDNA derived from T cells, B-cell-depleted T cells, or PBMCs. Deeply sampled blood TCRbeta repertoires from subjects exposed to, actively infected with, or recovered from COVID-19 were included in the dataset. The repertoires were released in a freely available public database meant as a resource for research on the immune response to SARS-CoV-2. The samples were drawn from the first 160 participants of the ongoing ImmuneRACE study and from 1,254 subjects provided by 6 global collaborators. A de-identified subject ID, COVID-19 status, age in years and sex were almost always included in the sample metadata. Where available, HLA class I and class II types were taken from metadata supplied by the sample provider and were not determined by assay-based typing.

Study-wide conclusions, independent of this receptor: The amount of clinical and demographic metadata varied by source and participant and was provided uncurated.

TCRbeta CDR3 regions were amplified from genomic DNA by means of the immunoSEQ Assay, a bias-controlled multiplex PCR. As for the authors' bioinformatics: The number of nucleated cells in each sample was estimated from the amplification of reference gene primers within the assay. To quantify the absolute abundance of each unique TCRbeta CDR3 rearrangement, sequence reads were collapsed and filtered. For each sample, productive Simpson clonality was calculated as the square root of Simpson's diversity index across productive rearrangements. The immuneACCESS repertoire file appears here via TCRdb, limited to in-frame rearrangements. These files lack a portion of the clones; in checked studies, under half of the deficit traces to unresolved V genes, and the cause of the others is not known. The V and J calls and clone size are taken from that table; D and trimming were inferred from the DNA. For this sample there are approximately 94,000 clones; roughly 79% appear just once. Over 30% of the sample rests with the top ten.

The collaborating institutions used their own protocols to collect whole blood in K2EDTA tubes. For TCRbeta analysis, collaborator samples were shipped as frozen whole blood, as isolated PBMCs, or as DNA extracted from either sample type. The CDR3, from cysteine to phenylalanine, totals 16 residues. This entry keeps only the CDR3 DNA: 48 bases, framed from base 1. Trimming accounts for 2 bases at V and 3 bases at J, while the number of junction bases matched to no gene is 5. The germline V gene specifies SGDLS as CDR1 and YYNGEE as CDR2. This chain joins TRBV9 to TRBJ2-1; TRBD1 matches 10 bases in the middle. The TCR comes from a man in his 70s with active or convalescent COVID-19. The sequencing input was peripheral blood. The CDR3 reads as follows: CASSVSGQGYYNEQFF. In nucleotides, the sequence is TGTGCCAGCAGCGTGTCGGGACAGGGGTACTACAATGAGCAGTTCTTC.